Listed below are T cell receptor beta chains from one sample, sequenced in a study of regulatory T cells in long-lasting Graves disease. TCRdb independently ran MiXCR on the multiplex PCR reads; one entry per CDR3 protein. The sample lists 540,000 or so distinct CDR3 sequences, around an eighth occurring once. These same data were also listed under a study on T cells in Graves' hyperthyroidism and ophthalmopathy.

The input for sequencing was peripheral blood mononuclear cells (PBMCs), taken at new diagnosis, from a patient treated with antithyroid drugs. These receptors were collected from a man aged 25 to 45 with Graves disease. The CDR3 runs from the conserved cysteine through the conserved F or W. A D gene is named only where the DNA matches it firmly. Size tells how often a clone was seen (once, few, many) or the class of an expanded clone, and some rows leave it out.

TRBJ2-5 | TRBV7-6 | TRBD1 | few | TGTGCCAGCAGCGCGGACCGGGACAGGGGGCGATGGGAGACCCAGTACTTC | CASSADRDRGRWETQYF
TRBJ2-7 | TRBV27 | NA | NA | TGTGCCAGCAGTCGCCGTTCGGGGGAAACCTTCTACGAGCAGTACTTC | CASSRRSGETFYEQYF
TRBJ2-4 | TRBV24-1 | NA | many | TGTGCCACCAGTGATCCGACGCATGGGGGAAACATTCAGTACTTC | CATSDPTHGGNIQYF
TRBJ2-3 | TRBV25-1 | NA | few | TGTGCCAGCAGTGAATCCTGGCTAAGCGGTACGCAGTATTTT | CASSESWLSGTQYF
TRBJ1-5 | TRBV27 | NA | many | TGTGCCAGCAGTTTAAAGGGGGATCAGCCCCAGCATTTT | CASSLKGDQPQHF
TRBJ2-1 | TRBV14 | NA | many | TGTGCCAGCAGCCAAGATCGAGTCGGCAGTAGCTCCTACAATGAGCAGTTCTTC | CASSQDRVGSSSYNEQFF
TRBJ2-1 | TRBV27 | TRBD2 | many | TGTGCCAGCAGTTCTAACGCCCGGACTAGCGGGAATTACAATGAGCAGTTCTTC | CASSSNARTSGNYNEQFF
TRBJ2-7 | TRBV10-3 | TRBD1 | few | TGTGCCATCAGTGAGTTTGGGACAGGGGCCTACGAGCAGTACTTC | CAISEFGTGAYEQYF
TRBJ1-2 | TRBV20-1 | NA | few | TGCAGTGCCAAAACAGGATCATACCTGGGGGGCTACACCTTC | CSAKTGSYLGGYTF
TRBJ2-5 | TRBV19 | NA | few | TGTGCGGTATCGCCGGCAGGGGCAAGGGAGACCCAGTACTTC | CAVSPAGARETQYF
TRBJ2-7 | TRBV9 | NA | many | TGTGCCAGCAGCGTAGGTTTAGAAGAGGGCTACGAGCAGTACTTC | CASSVGLEEGYEQYF
TRBJ2-4 | TRBV27 | NA | many | TGTGCCAGCGGACTGTCTCGGCGGTTAGCCAAAAACATTCAGTACTTC | CASGLSRRLAKNIQYF
TRBJ2-7 | TRBV27 | NA | many | TGTGCCAGCAATCCCGAGCCCCCCTACGAGCAGTACTTC | CASNPEPPYEQYF
TRBJ2-1 | TRBV20-1 | TRBD2 | NA | TGCAGTGCTCCGTCATCTAGCGGGGATAGCTCCTACAATGAGCAGTTCTTC | CSAPSSSGDSSYNEQFF
TRBJ2-1 | TRBV20-1 | NA | NA | TGCAGTGCGGGACGAGGACATACCTACAATGAGCAGTTCTTC | CSAGRGHTYNEQFF
TRBJ2-3 | TRBV20-1 | NA | NA | TGCAGTACCCACCCCCCGGGAAGCGTTAGCACAGATACGCAGTATTTT | CSTHPPGSVSTDTQYF
TRBJ2-1 | TRBV12-3/TRBV12-4 | NA | many | TGTGCCAGCAGTGGGGAGCGAAATGAGCAGTTCTTC | CASSGERNEQFF
TRBJ2-7 | TRBV6-1 | TRBD1 | many | TGTGCCAGCAAAACAGCGGGGACAGGGGGCCTCGAGCAGTACTTC | CASKTAGTGGLEQYF
TRBJ1-2 | TRBV29-1 | NA | NA | TGCAGCGTTGAAGAACAGGTTTCTTCTCGTGGCTACACCTTC | CSVEEQVSSRGYTF
TRBJ2-1 | TRBV7-2 | TRBD2 | NA | TGTGCCAGCAGCTTATTAGTGAATGGCGGGGGGGCCGGTCGCGATGAGCAGTTCTTC | CASSLLVNGGGAGRDEQFF
TRBJ2-3 | TRBV12-3/TRBV12-4 | NA | many | TGTGCCAGCACCATTCTAATCGGGGCAGATACGCAGTATTTT | CASTILIGADTQYF
TRBJ1-6 | TRBV27 | NA | NA | TGTGCCAGCAGCTCGGGGGGGAGAGGGCATAATTCACCCCTCCACTTT | CASSSGGRGHNSPLHF
TRBJ2-1 | TRBV6-2/TRBV6-3 | NA | many | TGTGCCAGCAGTTACCAGGGGAGCTCCTACAATGAGCAGTTCTTC | CASSYQGSSYNEQFF
TRBJ1-5 | TRBV20-1 | NA | few | TGCAGTGCTAGCAGGTGGGGGGTGGATCAGCCCCAGCATTTT | CSASRWGVDQPQHF
TRBJ2-5 | TRBV24-1 | TRBD2 | many | TGTGCCACCAGTGATTCGGCTAGCGGCCCCAAAGAGACCCAGTACTTC | CATSDSASGPKETQYF
TRBJ2-7 | TRBV15 | TRBD2 | many | TGTGCCACCAGCGCCGGGACTAGCTACGAGCAGTACTTC | CATSAGTSYEQYF
TRBJ1-2 | TRBV4-1 | NA | few | TGCGCCAGCAGCCAGGGGCGAGAGACAGCTAGGGGCTACACCTTC | CASSQGRETARGYTF
TRBJ2-5 | TRBV20-1 | NA | many | TGCAGTGCTACTCTCGGGCCAGAGACCCAGTACTTC | CSATLGPETQYF
TRBJ2-3 | TRBV6-1 | TRBD1 | NA | TGTGCCAGCAGTGAAACCCCGGGACAGGGAGCAGATACGCAGTATTTT | CASSETPGQGADTQYF
TRBJ2-1 | TRBV11-2 | NA | many | TGTGCCAGCAGCGGCCTCGGCGGGCTAAATGAGCAGTTCTTC | CASSGLGGLNEQFF
TRBJ2-3 | TRBV28 | TRBD2 | few | TGTGCCAGCAGTTTATGGGGTCCCGGACTAGCGGGAGCAGATACGCAGTATTTT | CASSLWGPGLAGADTQYF
TRBJ1-1 | TRBV27 | TRBD1 | many | TGTGCCAGCAGTCCGTCGACAGGGGGCAACACTGAAGCTTTCTTT | CASSPSTGGNTEAFF
TRBJ1-2 | TRBV9 | TRBD1 | few | TGTGCCAGCAGCGTAGGTAACTCCCCAGGGGGCTATGGCTACACCTTC | CASSVGNSPGGYGYTF
TRBJ2-3 | TRBV12-3/TRBV12-4 | NA | NA | TGTGCCAGCAGTTTTGGGGCCGCGGATACGCAGTATTTT | CASSFGAADTQYF
TRBJ2-4 | TRBV7-6 | NA | NA | TGTGCCAGCAGCTTAGGTCCTTCTATGGCCAAAAACATTCAGTACTTC | CASSLGPSMAKNIQYF
TRBJ2-1 | TRBV27 | TRBD2 | many | TGTGCCACCAGTGATTCCCTGATAGCGGGAGAATACAATGAGCAGTTCTTC | CATSDSLIAGEYNEQFF
TRBJ2-1 | TRBV12-3/TRBV12-4 | NA | many | TGTGCCAGCAGTTTAGAGGCGGGGGCCAATGAGCAGTTCTTC | CASSLEAGANEQFF
TRBJ1-2 | TRBV4-2 | NA | few | TGTGCCAGCAGCCAAGATCCAACAGGTGTATATGGCTACACCTTC | CASSQDPTGVYGYTF
TRBJ1-1 | TRBV10-3 | NA | many | TGTGCCGCTCTCGGGGGGGACACTGAAGCTTTCTTT | CAALGGDTEAFF
TRBJ2-1 | TRBV20-1 | NA | many | TGCAGTCCCGAGATGGGGCGGGGCGACAATGAGCAGTTCTTC | CSPEMGRGDNEQFF
TRBJ2-5 | TRBV15 | NA | few | TGTGCCACCAGCAGCTCGGGGAGAGAGACCCAGTACTTC | CATSSSGRETQYF
TRBJ1-5 | TRBV10-2 | NA | NA | TGCGCCAGCAGGCTCAGGGAGAATCAGCCCCAGCATTTT | CASRLRENQPQHF
TRBJ2-2 | TRBV19 | TRBD2 | few | TGTGCCAGTAGTATTCGCCTGGGCGGGAGGGCCAACACCGGGGAGCTGTTTTTT | CASSIRLGGRANTGELFF